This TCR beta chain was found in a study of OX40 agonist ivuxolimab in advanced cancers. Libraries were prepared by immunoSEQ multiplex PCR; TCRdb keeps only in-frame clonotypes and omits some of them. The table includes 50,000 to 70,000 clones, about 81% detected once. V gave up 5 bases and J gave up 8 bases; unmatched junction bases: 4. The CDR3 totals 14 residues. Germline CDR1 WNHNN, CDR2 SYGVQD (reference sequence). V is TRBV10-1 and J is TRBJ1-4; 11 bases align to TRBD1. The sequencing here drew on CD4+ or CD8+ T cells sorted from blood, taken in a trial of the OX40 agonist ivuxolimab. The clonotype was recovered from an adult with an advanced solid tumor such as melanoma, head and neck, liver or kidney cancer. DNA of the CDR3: TGCGCCAGCAGTCCGGGGACAGGGGGAGAAAAACTGTTTTTT. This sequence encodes CASSPGTGGEKLFF.